A single sample is the source of the 20 T cell receptor beta chains below, sequenced in a study of Tregs in tolerant kidney transplant recipients. Produced via immunoSEQ multiplex PCR; TCRdb's table is partial and in-frame only. The sample data list 30,000 to 40,000 clones. Mixed chimerism was transient after nonmyeloablative marrow transplants from related graft donors. Specimen: CD4+ T cells from blood (PBMCs), collected 24 months after the transplant. All receptors derive from a human patient who received a combined kidney and bone marrow transplant. The T cells may come from the graft donor.

A word on this clone: The CDR3 is cut off 3 residues early in the read; its end comes from the germline J gene. The chain couples TRBV7-6 to TRBJ2-5; D unclear. Per the germline V gene, CDR1 is SGHVS and CDR2 is FNYEAQ. V lost 2 bases and J lost 5, with 15 bases in between. The length of the CDR3 is 15 residues. The CDR3 sequence is CASSLPSLAVETQYF. CDR3 DNA (partial): TGTGCCAGCAGCTTACCGTCCCTGGCGGTTGAGACC.

Judged by frequency, this clone is medium-sized. The read gets to within 3 residues of the CDR3 end, and the germline J gene fills in the rest. The chain combines TRBV10-3 with TRBJ2-2, with TRBD2 matching 12 bases. From germline, CDR1 is ENHRY and CDR2 SYGVKD. The trim removed 9 bases at V and 6 bases at J, leaving 5 bases unmatched. The CDR3 is 14 amino acids. The CDR3 region is CAMRLAGAAGELFF. The DNA read from the CDR3 is TGTGCCATGAGACTAGCGGGAGCGGCCGGGGAG.

Note on this clone: The read stops 3 residues short of the end of the CDR3; the missing end is completed from the germline J gene. The chain links TRBV10-2 to TRBJ1-2; 12 bases are a match to TRBD1. CDR3 size: 15 residues. Germline-derived CDR1 and CDR2 are WSHSY and SAAADI. Partial CDR3 DNA: TGCGCCAGCAGTGACCCGGGACAGGGGGCATACGGC. Encoded protein: CASSDPGQGAYG. The whole CDR3 region reads CASSDPGQGAYGYTF.

A remark on this clone: The read terminates 3 residues before the CDR3 end, so the remaining end is supplied by the germline J gene. The rearrangement joins TRBV5-1 to TRBJ2-3; 8 positions match TRBD2. CDR1 and CDR2 (germline): SGHRS, YFSETQ. This CDR3 is built from 16 residues. V shed 3 bases and J 1 base; nucleotides not matched to a gene: 7. The sequenced CDR3 bases are TGCGCCAGCAGCTCGGGCGGGGGGTCGGGCACAGATACG. It yields the protein CASSSGGGSGTDT. The complete CDR3 sequence is CASSSGGGSGTDTQYF.

A note on this clone: The read comes to an end 3 residues before the CDR3 does, leaving the germline J gene to fill in the end. This sequence joins TRBV12-3 or TRBV12-4 and TRBJ2-7; 8 bases fit TRBD1. The V and J ends lost 6 bases and 1 base, in that order; junction bases with no gene match: 5. The CDR3 contains 14 residues. The sequenced CDR3 bases are TGTGCCAGCAGATTCGGGACAGGTTCCTACGAG. Translated, it gives CASRFGTGSYE. The CDR3 as a whole reads CASRFGTGSYEQYF.

Concerning this clone: The read finishes 3 residues shy of the CDR3 end, and the germline J gene is used to complete it. V is TRBV5-1 and J is TRBJ2-7, with 9 bases fitting TRBD2. V dropped 0 bases and J dropped 6; count of bases not matched to a gene: 7. The CDR3 extends over 15 amino acids. The germline V gene encodes CDR1 SGHRS and CDR2 YFSETQ. The sequenced part of the CDR3 DNA is TGCGCCAGCAGCTTGGTTCCTAGCGGGACGGGCGAG. Its protein is CASSLVPSGTGE. The entire CDR3 is CASSLVPSGTGEQYF.

On this clone itself: The read gets to within 3 residues of the CDR3 end, and the germline J gene fills in the rest. This chain joins TRBV6-2 or TRBV6-3 and TRBJ2-5, with D possibly being TRBD1 (6 bases). V was clipped by 6 bases and J by 1 base, with 12 bases between them. This CDR3 is 14 amino acids long. Germline V gene sequence: CDR1 MNHEY, CDR2 SVGEGT. Incomplete CDR3 DNA: TGTGCCAGCAGGCCACTAGGGGGCCAAGAGACC. This encodes CASRPLGGQET. The CDR3 reads in full as CASRPLGGQETQYF.

In regard to this clone: The sequence runs out 3 residues before the end of the CDR3; the remainder is reconstructed from the germline J gene. The chain uses TRBV18 and TRBJ1-1; no firm D call. The CDR3 is 15 residues long. Trimming left V 2 bases short and J 1 base short, with 11 bases between. Germline CDR1 and CDR2: KGHSH and LQKENI. The DNA read from the CDR3 is TGTGCCAGCTCACCATTTGGCAGGAAGAACACTGAA. Protein sequence: CASSPFGRKNTE. The whole CDR3 protein reads CASSPFGRKNTEAFF.

Note on this clone: The CDR3 end falls 3 residues outside the read, so it is completed with the germline J gene. The sample has other DNA sequences that encode this CDR3 too. This sequence joins TRBV5-1 and TRBJ1-2; unclear D gene. This CDR3 is 15 amino acids long. Trimming shortened V by 0 bases and J by 0 bases, and 9 bases separated the two germline ends. Germline-derived CDR1 and CDR2 are SGHRS and YFSETQ. The CDR3 DNA, read in part, is TGCGCCAGCAGCTTGGGTGTATTAGCTAACTATGGC. It yields the protein CASSLGVLANYG. The full CDR3 is CASSLGVLANYGYTF.

About this clone: The junction and the germline gene differ at one end; a read error may be behind it. The CDR3 end is not reached by the read, which stops 3 residues before it; the germline J gene fills it in. This rearrangement joins TRBV5-6 to TRBJ1-2; 10 bases fit TRBD1. CDR1 SGHDT and CDR2 YYEEEE come from the germline V gene. The CDR3 is 14 amino acids. CDR3 protein: CASSSGQGNCGYTF. CDR3 DNA (partial): TGTGCCAGCAGCTCGGGACAGGGGAACTGTGGC.

Of note for this clone: The read comes to an end 3 residues before the CDR3 does, leaving the germline J gene to fill in the end. This chain uses TRBV10-1 with TRBJ1-5; no clear D gene. The germline CDR1 and CDR2 sequences are WNHNN and SYGVQD (reference sequence). The CDR3 sequence is 12 residues long. Incomplete CDR3 DNA: TGCGCCAGCAGTGAAAAAATAGTACCC. The encoded protein is CASSEKIVP. From start to end, the CDR3 is CASSEKIVPQHF.

On this clone: The CDR3 goes on 3 residues after the read ends, and that part is filled in from the germline J gene. Other nucleotide sequences in the sample specify the same CDR3. V is TRBV6-2 or TRBV6-3 and J is TRBJ2-1; TRBD2 matches 12 bases. From germline, CDR1 is MNHEY and CDR2 SVGEGT. The CDR3 length is 17 residues. Losses at the gene ends were 5 bases for V and 0 bases for J; bases not matched to a gene: 5. Incomplete CDR3 DNA: TGTGCCAGCAGTCCCCGGACTAGCGGGACCTCCTACAATGAG. It specifies CASSPRTSGTSYNE. The whole CDR3 region reads CASSPRTSGTSYNEQFF.

As regards this clone: Coverage ceases 3 residues before the CDR3 finishes, and the germline J gene fills in the end. V and J are TRBV20-1 and TRBJ2-7; 7 positions match TRBD1. The CDR3 is made up of 14 amino acids. From germline, CDR1 is DFQATT and CDR2 SNEGSKA (reference sequence). The V and J ends lost 6 bases and 3 bases, in that order; junction bases with no gene match: 11. CDR3 in amino acids: CSAPGGTNLYEQYF. The sequenced CDR3 bases are TGCAGTGCCCCAGGGGGTACGAACCTCTACGAG.

As concerns this clone: The read falls 3 residues short of the CDR3 end, and the missing part is taken from the germline J gene. The chain combines TRBV10-3 with TRBJ1-1; TRBD1 is a possible D gene (6 bases). The CDR3 consists of 14 residues. Germline V lookup: CDR1 ENHRY, CDR2 SYGVKD. Partial CDR3 DNA: TGTGCCATCAGTGAGGGTTTCCACACAGGGGAA. Its protein is CAISEGFHTGE. The full CDR3 reads CAISEGFHTGEAFF.

Turning to this clone: The sequenced fragment ends 3 residues before the CDR3 boundary, so the rest is inferred from the germline J gene. This rearrangement joins TRBV18 to TRBJ1-1; D might be TRBD1 (5 bases). The CDR3 has 16 residues. Deletions cut 6 bases from V and 0 bases from J, with 17 bases between. CDR1 and CDR2 from the germline V gene are KGHSH and LQKENI. The covered CDR3 bases are TGTGCCAGCTCGGAAAATCAGGGAGGGATGAACACTGAA. It translates to CASSENQGGMNTE. The entire CDR3 reads CASSENQGGMNTEAFF.

Turning to this clone: The read gets to within 3 residues of the CDR3 end, and the germline J gene fills in the rest. V is TRBV20-1 and J is TRBJ1-2; weak D call: TRBD1 (6 bases). The V gene's germline CDR1 is DFQATT and CDR2 SNEGSKA (reference sequence). This CDR3 contains 14 residues. V lost 0 bases and J lost 4, with 12 bases in between. CDR3 amino acids: CSARDPDSLYGYTF. The sequenced part of the CDR3 DNA is TGCAGTGCTAGAGATCCGGACAGCCTCTATGGC.

For this clone: The read terminates 3 residues ahead of where the CDR3 ends, so the germline J gene completes it. The V and J genes are TRBV20-1 and TRBJ2-5, with TRBD1 identical over 7 bases. Germline CDR1 reads DFQATT; CDR2 reads SNEGSKA (reference sequence). Unmatched junction bases numbered 9, after V lost 6 bases and J lost 5 bases. The CDR3 is 13 amino acids. The CDR3 sequence is CSAQKGAGETQYF. The part of the CDR3 DNA that was read is TGCAGTGCGCAGAAGGGGGCCGGGGAGACC.

Of note for this clone: The read halts 3 residues ahead of the CDR3 end, with the missing end drawn from the germline J gene. This sequence joins TRBV30 and TRBJ2-1; 8 bases line up with TRBD2. Per the germline V gene, CDR1 is GTSNPN and CDR2 is SVGIG (reference sequence). V lost 7 bases to trimming and J lost 2 bases; unmatched junction nucleotides: 4. CDR3 length: 13 amino acids. The CDR3 protein is CASAGDAYNEQFF. The part of the CDR3 DNA that was read is TGTGCCTCAGCGGGAGATGCCTACAATGAG.

As concerns this clone: The read terminates 3 residues ahead of where the CDR3 ends, so the germline J gene completes it. V and J are TRBV7-9 and TRBJ2-2; tentatively, D is TRBD1 (6 bases). Germline V CDR1 and CDR2: SEHNR, FQNEAQ (reference sequence). The CDR3 runs 15 residues. With 6 bases removed from V and 3 bases from J, the gap between germline ends came to 14 bases. The CDR3 sequence is CASSVQGLDTGELFF. CDR3 DNA (partial): TGTGCCAGCAGTGTACAGGGTCTCGACACCGGGGAG.

Details on this clone: The CDR3 end is not reached by the read, which stops 3 residues before it; the germline J gene fills it in. This chain uses TRBV7-2 with TRBJ1-1; 9 bases match TRBD1. The CDR3 contains 15 residues. The V and J ends lost 3 bases and 2 bases, in that order; junction bases with no gene match: 4. Germline CDR1 SGHTA, CDR2 FQGNSA. CDR3 DNA (partial): TGTGCCAGCAGCTTCAGGACAGGGGCAAACACTGAA. The encoded protein is CASSFRTGANTE. The entire CDR3 protein reads CASSFRTGANTEAFF.